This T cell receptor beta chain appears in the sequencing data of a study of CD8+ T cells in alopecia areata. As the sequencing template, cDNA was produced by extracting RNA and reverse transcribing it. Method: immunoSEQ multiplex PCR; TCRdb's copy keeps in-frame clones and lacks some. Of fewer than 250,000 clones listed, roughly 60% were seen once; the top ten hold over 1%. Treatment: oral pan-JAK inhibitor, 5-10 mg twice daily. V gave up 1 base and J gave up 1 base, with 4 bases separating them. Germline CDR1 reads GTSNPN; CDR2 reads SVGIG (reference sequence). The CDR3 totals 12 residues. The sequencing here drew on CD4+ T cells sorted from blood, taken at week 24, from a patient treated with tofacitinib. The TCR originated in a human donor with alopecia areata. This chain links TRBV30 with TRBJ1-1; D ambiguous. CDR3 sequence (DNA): TGTGCCTGGAGTGGGCAGAACACTGAAGCTTTCTTT. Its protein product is CAWSGQNTEAFF.